This T cell receptor beta chain was sequenced in a study of HIV-infected children after antiretroviral therapy interruption. Study information: Children's median ages were 9.5 years and 8 years by group. Weeks 0, 12, interruption end (24 or 48), and about 3 years post-study gave interruption-arm samples. Study-wide results and caveats: Naive CD4+ Gini coefficient rose by interruption end, suggesting clonal expansion.

This clonotype was counted many times. As yet, its antigen is unknown. Unique molecular identifiers were included in an RNA-based 3' RACE TCR library. In TCRdb, the 3' RACE reads were re-called with MiXCR into one record per CDR3 protein. The sample includes about 89,000 distinct CDR3 sequences, roughly 6.7% of them seen just once. The treatment was: PENTA 11 planned treatment interruption arm or continuous ART arm. CDR3 size: 15 residues. V shed 2 bases and J shed 1 base, with 12 bases lying between them. Germline V gene data show CDR1 as DFQATT and CDR2 as SNEGSKA (reference sequence). The TCR originated in a pool of human donors with HIV. V usage is TRBV20-1 and J usage is TRBJ2-4; D may be TRBD1 or TRBD2 (6 bases each). This specimen consisted of CD45RA+ CD4+ T cells from PBMCs, pooled from several time points, obtained from a donor given antiretroviral therapy, either interrupted or continuous. Described subset: naive CD4+ CD45RA+ CD45RO- T cells. CDR3 amino acids: CSARWGALAKNIQYF. CDR3 bases: TGCAGTGCTAGATGGGGGGCGCTGGCCAAAAACATTCAGTACTTC.